Following are 31 T cell receptor beta chains from one sample sequenced in a study of T cell repertoires in cytomegalovirus infection. A single record per CDR3 protein comes from TCRdb applying MiXCR to the reads. The table lists 500,000 or so distinct CDR3 sequences, 16% of them singletons, with more than 20% in the top ten. Input material: CD8+ T cells from PBMCs. The receptors stem from a human donor in good health (CMV status not recorded). Some clones in this sample may be carry-over from other donors' samples.

The chain is built from TRBV27 and TRBJ1-2; possible D gene TRBD1, 5 bases. CDR3 length: 12 residues. V gave up 6 bases and J gave up 8 bases, with 13 bases separating them. CDR1 and CDR2 (germline): MNHEY, SMNVEV (reference sequence). The CDR3 nucleotides are TGTGCCAGCAGGGGGACCCTCGGGGGCTACACCTTC. This translates into CASRGTLGGYTF.

The chain combines TRBV6-5 with TRBJ1-1; no clear D. The CDR3 totals 16 residues. Trimming stripped 0 bases from V and 4 bases from J, with 15 bases between. The germline V gene has CDR1 MNHEY and CDR2 SVGAGI. This CDR3 is CASSYSRNLEGTEAFF. The CDR3 DNA follows: TGTGCCAGCAGTTACTCGAGAAATCTGGAAGGCACTGAAGCTTTCTTT.

In this sample, this clonotype turned up many times. V is TRBV7-6 and J is TRBJ2-7; 9 positions match TRBD2. The CDR3 is made up of 15 amino acids. V trimming: 1 base; J trimming: 6 bases; junction bases outside the gene matches: 7. Germline loops: CDR1 SGHVS, CDR2 FNYEAQ. In DNA, the CDR3 is TGTGCCAGCAGCTTAGGTAGCGGGAGTCTTCTCGAGCAGTACTTC. Protein sequence: CASSLGSGSLLEQYF.

There are a few counts of this clonotype. This chain connects TRBV30 to TRBJ2-7, with TRBD2 matching 11 bases. Germline CDR1 GTSNPN, CDR2 SVGIG (reference sequence). The CDR3 runs to 12 residues. J gave up 3 bases and V 8 bases, and 3 bases lay outside the gene matches. Here the CDR3 reads CASTSGSYEQYF. The CDR3 bases are TGTGCCAGCACTAGCGGGAGCTACGAGCAGTACTTC.

This chain joins TRBV27 and TRBJ2-1, with D possibly matching TRBD2 (5 bases). CDR3 length: 14 amino acids. The V and J ends lost 6 bases and 7 bases respectively, with 16 bases between them. Germline CDR1 and CDR2: MNHEY and SMNVEV (reference sequence). CDR3 in amino acids: CASSPGRPGNEQFF. The CDR3 region has the DNA TGTGCCAGCAGCCCGGGCCGACCGGGGAATGAGCAGTTCTTC.

This chain uses TRBV20-1 with TRBJ2-1; tentatively, D is TRBD2 (5 bases). The germline CDR1 and CDR2 sequences are DFQATT and SNEGSKA (reference sequence). Trimming shortened V by 6 bases and J by 3 bases, and 15 bases separated the two germline ends. The CDR3 totals 14 residues. Here the CDR3 DNA reads TGCAGTGCCCCAAAGAAGCGGCTCTACAATGAGCAGTTCTTC. Protein product: CSAPKKRLYNEQFF.

Only a few counts were recorded for this clonotype. This chain uses TRBV27 with TRBJ2-7; TRBD2 matches 12 bases. CDR3 size: 16 residues. After removal of 6 bases from V and 2 bases from J, the junction contained 8 bases not matched to a gene. The germline V gene has CDR1 MNHEY and CDR2 SMNVEV (reference sequence). The CDR3 is CASSSPTSGSPYEQYF. The CDR3 DNA reads TGTGCCAGCAGCTCACCGACTAGCGGGAGTCCCTACGAGCAGTACTTC.

The chain joins TRBV7-9 to TRBJ2-1; no clear D gene. Looked up from germline, CDR1 is SEHNR and CDR2 is FQNEAQ (reference sequence). This CDR3 is built from 15 residues. V lost 2 bases and J lost 0, with 8 bases in between. The CDR3 region is CASSLRALSYNEQFF. The CDR3 DNA is TGTGCCAGCAGCTTACGGGCCCTCTCCTACAATGAGCAGTTCTTC.

This clonotype was detected a few times. This chain links TRBV27 with TRBJ2-7, with TRBD2 identical over 9 bases. V gave up 2 bases and J gave up 5 bases; unmatched junction bases: 7. CDR3 length: 15 residues. Germline assignment: CDR1 MNHEY and CDR2 SMNVEV (reference sequence). CDR3 amino acids: CASSLASGGLNEQYF. As DNA, the CDR3 is TGTGCCAGCAGTTTAGCGAGCGGGGGGCTCAACGAGCAGTACTTC.

The V gene is TRBV5-6, the J gene TRBJ2-1; 8 nucleotides line up with TRBD2. After removal of 2 bases from V and 8 bases from J, the junction contained 12 bases not matched to a gene. CDR1 is SGHDT and CDR2 is YYEEEE in the germline V gene. The CDR3 spans 16 residues. In DNA, the CDR3 is TGTGCCAGCAGCTTAGCGGGGGCGGTATACTTCCATGAGCAGTTCTTC. Its translation: CASSLAGAVYFHEQFF.

This clonotype came up many times. The genes are TRBV12-3 or TRBV12-4 and TRBJ2-1; no reliable D call. Trimming took 5 bases from V and 1 from J, leaving 9 bases between them. This CDR3 is built from 14 residues. The CDR3 coding sequence is TGTGCCAGCAGTAGGGCCGGATCCTACAATGAGCAGTTCTTC. It codes for CASSRAGSYNEQFF.

The V gene is TRBV27, the J gene TRBJ1-1, with TRBD1 as a possible D gene (5 bases). V lost 2 bases to trimming and J lost 1 base, with 17 bases between them. The CDR3 has 17 amino acids. Germline CDR1 reads MNHEY; CDR2 reads SMNVEV (reference sequence). CDR3 DNA sequence: TGTGCCAGCAGTTTAGGGTTTTCGGGGCTCAGGAACACTGAAGCTTTCTTT. Residues: CASSLGFSGLRNTEAFF.

The rearrangement uses TRBV28 and TRBJ1-5; D unclear. Germline V lookup: CDR1 MDHEN, CDR2 SYDVKM. The CDR3 has 14 residues. Trimming took off 4 bases at V and 9 bases at J, with 16 bases between the two ends. CDR3 coding DNA: TGTGCCAGCAGTTACCCCTTCGGGCACATGCCCCAGCATTTT. This codes for CASSYPFGHMPQHF.

Notes on this clonotype: An end of the junction does not agree with germline; a read error may underlie this. This chain connects TRBV4-2 to TRBJ2-3; 8 bases fit TRBD1. In germline, CDR1 is LGHNA, CDR2 YNFKEQ. The CDR3 totals 16 residues. CDR3 in amino acids: CTSSQERTGFPDTQYF. Here the CDR3 DNA reads TGTACCAGCAGCCAAGAAAGGACAGGGTTCCCAGATACGCAGTATTTT.

This clonotype came up many times. The chain carries TRBV6-5 and TRBJ2-1; D not resolved. The CDR3 consists of 16 residues. V was clipped by 0 bases and J by 6 bases, with 15 bases between them. The germline V gene has CDR1 MNHEY and CDR2 SVGAGI. CDR3 sequence reads: CASSYSYGVGLNEQFF. The CDR3 coding sequence is TGTGCCAGCAGTTACTCCTACGGTGTCGGCCTCAATGAGCAGTTCTTC.

As concerns this clonotype: A much larger clone lies one base from this, so it may be a read error. This CDR3 fails to terminate in the conserved phenylalanine or tryptophan, so it likely reflects a read error. The chain employs TRBV7-6 and TRBJ1-3; weak D call: TRBD1 (5 bases). Germline V gene data show CDR1 as SGHVS and CDR2 as FNYEAQ. V lost 4 bases and J 4 bases, leaving 11 bases between the germline ends. The CDR3 totals 14 residues. CDR3 in amino acids: CASSSGVRGNTIYL. The CDR3, as DNA: TGTGCCAGCAGCTCGGGGGTGCGGGGAAACACCATATATTTA.

This clonotype was counted a few times. The genes are TRBV7-9 and TRBJ2-4; D is possibly TRBD1 (6 bases). Germline values: CDR1 SEHNR, CDR2 FQNEAQ (reference sequence). The CDR3 covers 15 residues. The germline V and J ends were trimmed by 4 bases and 2 bases, with 12 bases remaining between them. CDR3 sequence: CASSSTGISKNIQYF. The CDR3 bases are TGTGCCAGCAGCTCGACAGGAATTTCCAAAAACATTCAGTACTTC. Based on the CDR3 plus reference TRBV7-9 and TRBJ2-4, the full variable domain is DTGVSQNPRHKITKRGQNVTFRCDPISEHNRLYWYRQTLGQGPEFLTYFQNEAQLEKSRLLSDRFSAERPKGSFSTLEIQRTEQGDSAMYLCASSSTGISKNIQYFGAGTRLSVL.

The chain joins TRBV11-2 to TRBJ2-1; TRBD2 matches at 10 bases. Germline CDR1 reads SGHAT; CDR2 reads FQNNGV. CDR3 size: 17 residues. V was pared by 5 bases and J by 2 bases, with 9 bases of the junction left unmatched. Here the CDR3 DNA reads TGTGCCAGCAGCCCAACTAGCGGGACGGTAACCTACAATGAGCAGTTCTTC. Translated: CASSPTSGTVTYNEQFF.

In this sample, this clonotype turned up a few times. It may be a read error: a sequence one base away is much more abundant. The conserved closing phenylalanine or tryptophan is absent in this CDR3, likely reflecting a read error. The chain is built from TRBV7-2 and TRBJ2-1, with 10 bases matching TRBD2. Germline lookup yields CDR1 SGHTA and CDR2 FQGNSA. CDR3 length equals 16 residues. V shed 5 bases, J shed 2 bases, and the junction held 6 bases outside the gene matches. This chain's CDR3 is CASSLLAGQTYNEQFL. CDR3 bases: TGTGCCAGCAGCCTACTAGCGGGACAGACCTACAATGAGCAGTTCTTA.

This clonotype was found many times. The rearrangement links TRBV7-6 to TRBJ2-3; 12 bases are shared with TRBD1. Per the germline V gene, CDR1 is SGHVS and CDR2 is FNYEAQ. The V gene end was trimmed by 4 bases and the J gene end by 0 bases; junction bases not matched to a gene: 2. This CDR3 is 16 amino acids long. The CDR3 region is CASSWDRGQSTDTQYF. The CDR3 DNA sequence: TGTGCCAGCAGCTGGGACAGGGGGCAGAGCACAGATACGCAGTATTTT.

This clonotype has only a few counts. The rearrangement joins TRBV4-1 to TRBJ1-3; D gene uncertain. The CDR3 consists of 15 residues. Germline CDR1 reads MGHRA; CDR2 reads YSYEKL. Deletions cut 1 base from V and 0 bases from J, with 7 bases between. The CDR3 is CASSQATSSGNTIYF. In DNA form, the CDR3 reads TGCGCCAGCAGCCAAGCCACGAGCTCTGGAAACACCATATATTTT.

This clonotype has a count of ten or more. This chain uses TRBV27 with TRBJ2-7, with TRBD1 as a possible D gene (5 bases). The CDR3 loop spans 13 amino acids. V lost 4 bases, J lost 6 bases, and 13 bases lay in between. Germline CDR1 and CDR2: MNHEY and SMNVEV (reference sequence). The CDR3, as DNA: TGTGCCAGCAGTTCAGGGCCGTCGGCCGAGCAGTACGTC. It translates to CASSSGPSAEQYV.

The chain carries TRBV14 and TRBJ2-1; TRBD2 matches 10 bases. Per the germline V gene, CDR1 is SGHDN and CDR2 is FVKESK. V was clipped by 0 bases and J by 3 bases; unmatched bases: 5. This CDR3 contains 17 residues. The CDR3 DNA sequence: TGTGCCAGCAGCCAAGAAGATAGCGGGAGGTTCTACAATGAGCAGTTCTTC. Translated, it gives CASSQEDSGRFYNEQFF.

This clonotype was seen more than once but under ten times. This rearrangement joins TRBV7-9 to TRBJ2-7, with D perhaps matching TRBD1 or TRBD2 (6 bases each). V lost 1 base to trimming and J lost 4 bases, with 11 bases between them. This CDR3 has 14 amino acids. CDR1 SEHNR and CDR2 FQNEAQ come from the germline V gene (reference sequence). CDR3 residues: CASSLVGGRYEQYF. The CDR3 DNA sequence: TGTGCCAGCAGCTTAGTGGGGGGCAGATACGAGCAGTACTTC.

For this clonotype: A much larger clone is a single base away; this may be a read error. The conserved phenylalanine or tryptophan normally closing the CDR3 is absent here, so this likely arose from a read error. V gene TRBV12-3 or TRBV12-4 combines with J gene TRBJ1-2; 7 bases are a match to TRBD1. The CDR3 runs 16 residues. V was pared by 5 bases and J by 5 bases, with 14 bases of the junction left unmatched. DNA of the CDR3: TGTGCCAGCAGTCCCTCCCGGCAGGGGGTGAAATATGGCTACACCTTA. Protein product: CASSPSRQGVKYGYTL.

This clonotype showed up just a few times. The chain combines TRBV11-2 with TRBJ2-3; D unresolved. Germline V CDR1 and CDR2: SGHAT, FQNNGV. Deletions cut 4 bases from V and 2 bases from J, with 10 bases between. This CDR3 spans 14 amino acids. CDR3 region: CASSSRPLTDTQYF. CDR3 nucleotide sequence: TGTGCCAGCAGCTCCAGGCCTCTCACAGATACGCAGTATTTT.

This clonotype was observed many times. V gene TRBV28 combines with J gene TRBJ2-5; 11 bases are a match to TRBD2. Looked up from germline, CDR1 is MDHEN and CDR2 is SYDVKM. The CDR3 has 16 amino acids. The V and J ends lost 4 bases and 4 bases, in that order; junction bases with no gene match: 8. Here the CDR3 reads CASSSKLAGERETQYF. The CDR3 nucleotides are TGTGCCAGCAGTTCTAAACTAGCGGGAGAGCGAGAGACCCAGTACTTC.

This chain uses TRBV28 with TRBJ2-3, with D maybe TRBD1 (6 bases). V was trimmed by 5 bases and J by 2 bases, leaving 11 bases between them. Germline CDR1 is MDHEN and CDR2 is SYDVKM. The CDR3 spans 14 residues. CDR3 nucleotides: TGTGCCAGCAGTCTGACAGGACTCACAGATACGCAGTATTTT. As protein: CASSLTGLTDTQYF. The variable domain in full, completed from reference TRBV28 and TRBJ2-3, reads DVKVTQSSRYLVKRTGEKVFLECVQDMDHENMFWYRQDPGLGLRLIYFSYDVKMKEKGDIPEGYSVSREKKERFSLILESASTNQTSMYLCASSLTGLTDTQYFGPGTRLTVL.

This clonotype was seen at least ten times. The chain recombines TRBV4-2 with TRBJ1-2; 7 bases line up with TRBD1. Germline V gene sequence: CDR1 LGHNA, CDR2 YNFKEQ. The V segment lost 0 bases and the J segment 7 bases; nucleotides outside the gene matches: 11. The CDR3 runs to 16 residues. CDR3 protein: CASSQEQGKAWGGYTF. DNA for the CDR3: TGTGCCAGCAGCCAAGAACAGGGGAAGGCGTGGGGTGGCTACACCTTC.

This clonotype was recorded many times. J is TRBJ2-3 and V is TRBV7-6; 14 bases line up with TRBD2. Trimming took 0 bases from V and 3 from J; bases not matched to a gene: 5. The CDR3 has 18 amino acids. Germline loops: CDR1 SGHVS, CDR2 FNYEAQ. CDR3 nucleotide sequence: TGTGCCAGCAGCTTAGCGGGAGGACTAGCGGGAGGTACAGATACGCAGTATTTT. It translates to CASSLAGGLAGGTDTQYF.

This clonotype was counted between two and nine times. Being one base from a much bigger clone, this may be a read error. A read error is likely, as this CDR3 ends without the conserved phenylalanine or tryptophan. The rearrangement links TRBV7-9 to TRBJ2-1; 9 nucleotides line up with TRBD2. J gave up 8 bases and V 1 base, and 6 bases lay outside the gene matches. CDR1 and CDR2 (germline): SEHNR, FQNEAQ (reference sequence). CDR3 size: 15 residues. In nucleotides, the CDR3 is TGTGCCAGCAGCTTAGGAGCGGGGGGTCGGGATGAGCAGTTCTTA. It is translated as CASSLGAGGRDEQFL.